The 11 T cell receptor beta chains below were found in one sample sequenced in a study of cytomegalovirus exposure and HLA in healthy donors. 13 Jbeta primers and 60 Vbeta primers were used for the PCR. Assay: immunoSEQ multiplex PCR; the TCRdb copy retains only in-frame clones and omits some. The data show about 120,000 clones, about 83% seen once. Sequencing was done on a sample of PBMCs. The source of these receptors is a woman aged 40-49 years in good health and CMV-seropositive.

The genes are TRBV6-6 and TRBJ2-7, with D possibly TRBD1 on 5 matching bases. The CDR3 contains 15 residues. Trimming removed 6 bases at V and 3 bases at J, with 18 bases between. Germline V lookup: CDR1 MNHNY, CDR2 SVGAGI (reference sequence). CDR3 nucleotides: TGTGCCAGCAGGGTGAGACAGCAACCCCGCTACGAGCAGTACTTC. It translates to CASRVRQQPRYEQYF.

The chain couples TRBV9 to TRBJ2-5; D call uncertain. With 1 base removed from V and 5 bases from J, the gap between germline ends came to 12 bases. Germline V gene sequence: CDR1 SGDLS, CDR2 YYNGEE. The CDR3 spans 14 residues. This CDR3 reads CASSVLPSRETQYF. The DNA of the CDR3 is TGTGCCAGCAGCGTACTTCCGTCTAGGGAGACCCAGTACTTC.

This clone has a handful of counts. The rearrangement joins TRBV5-8 to TRBJ2-5, with TRBD2 identical over 7 bases. V lost 2 bases and J lost 5; bases outside the gene matches: 21. The V gene's germline CDR1 is SGHTS and CDR2 YDEGEE. The CDR3 sequence is 19 residues long. The CDR3 sequence: CASSFLTLGGGTTGETQYF. The CDR3 nucleotides read TGTGCCAGCAGCTTTCTTACCCTCGGCGGGGGTACAACTGGGGAGACCCAGTACTTC.

The chain has TRBV30 and TRBJ1-5, with a possible D match to TRBD1 (5 bases). The germline V gene has CDR1 GTSNPN and CDR2 SVGIG (reference sequence). CDR3 size: 15 residues. Trimming cost V 2 bases and J 2 bases, with 13 bases left between them. The CDR3 DNA is TGTGCCTGGAGTCAGGGCGGCTGGGGCAATCAGCCCCAGCATTTT. Protein: CAWSQGGWGNQPQHF.

DNA for the CDR3: TGTGCCAGCACCCGACGGGGCACTGAAGCTTTCTTT. As protein: CASTRRGTEAFF. The V call is TRBV19, the J call TRBJ1-1; D is uncertain. The V gene's germline CDR1 is LNHDA and CDR2 SQIVND (reference sequence). Trimming removed 9 bases from V and 4 bases from J, with 12 bases in between. The CDR3 length is 12 residues.

The chain combines TRBV5-1 with TRBJ1-1; the D gene is possibly TRBD1 (6 bases). The CDR3 sequence is 15 residues long. Germline assignment: CDR1 SGHRS and CDR2 YFSETQ. Trimming took off 4 bases at V and 1 base at J, with 14 bases between the two ends. The chain's CDR3 is CASSPGHQGNTEAFF. The CDR3 coding sequence is TGCGCCAGCAGCCCGGGACACCAAGGGAACACTGAAGCTTTCTTT. Together with reference TRBV5-1 and TRBJ1-1, the CDR3 gives the full variable domain: KAGVTQTPRYLIKTRGQQVTLSCSPISGHRSVSWYQQTPGQGLQFLFEYFSETQRNKGNFPGRFSGRQFSNSRSEMNVSTLELGDSALYLCASSPGHQGNTEAFFGQGTRLTVV.

The gene calls are TRBV5-1 and TRBJ2-3; 14 nucleotides align to TRBD2. Germline loops: CDR1 SGHRS, CDR2 YFSETQ. The length of the CDR3 is 18 residues. V shed 0 bases, J shed 3 bases, and the junction held 6 bases outside the gene matches. The CDR3 here is CASSLGLAGGRATDTQYF. DNA for the CDR3: TGCGCCAGCAGCTTGGGACTAGCGGGAGGGCGGGCGACAGATACGCAGTATTTT. Full variable domain (missing parts from reference TRBV5-1 and TRBJ2-3): KAGVTQTPRYLIKTRGQQVTLSCSPISGHRSVSWYQQTPGQGLQFLFEYFSETQRNKGNFPGRFSGRQFSNSRSEMNVSTLELGDSALYLCASSLGLAGGRATDTQYFGPGTRLTVL.

This clone was seen a few times. This chain joins TRBV7-9 and TRBJ2-5; D is possibly TRBD1 (7 bases). This CDR3 is built from 14 residues. V was pared by 3 bases and J by 4 bases, with 12 bases between. Germline V gene sequence: CDR1 SEHNR, CDR2 FQNEAQ (reference sequence). CDR3 DNA sequence: TGTGCCAGCAGCTTTGGGCAGGGGGGAGAGACCCAGTACTTC. Amino acid sequence: CASSFGQGGETQYF.

This sequence joins TRBV7-9 and TRBJ1-1; 8 nucleotides line up with TRBD1. Looked up from germline, CDR1 is SEHNR and CDR2 is FQNEAQ (reference sequence). After removal of 5 bases from V and 0 bases from J, the junction contained 8 bases not matched to a gene. This CDR3 has 16 amino acids. For the CDR3, the DNA is TGTGCCAGCAGCCTATCCAGGACAGGGTTGAACACTGAAGCTTTCTTT. It yields the protein CASSLSRTGLNTEAFF. The full variable domain, rest sourced from reference TRBV7-9 and TRBJ1-1, is DTGVSQNPRHKITKRGQNVTFRCDPISEHNRLYWYRQTLGQGPEFLTYFQNEAQLEKSRLLSDRFSAERPKGSFSTLEIQRTEQGDSAMYLCASSLSRTGLNTEAFFGQGTRLTVV.

This clone was picked up a small number of times. This rearrangement joins TRBV4-3 to TRBJ1-1; 8 nucleotides line up with TRBD1. This CDR3 comprises 16 residues. Germline V gene data show CDR1 as LGHNA and CDR2 as YSLEER. The J segment lost 5 bases and the V segment lost 1 base, leaving 9 bases of the junction unmatched. CDR3 nucleotides: TGCGCCAGCAGCCAAGGCCACGTACAGGGGGGGACTGAAGCTTTCTTT. It specifies CASSQGHVQGGTEAFF.

This sequence joins TRBV6-1 and TRBJ2-7; 7 bases line up with TRBD1. Germline V gene data show CDR1 as MNHNS and CDR2 as SASEGT. The junction had 2 bases not matched to a gene; V was cut back by 3 bases and J by 0 bases. The CDR3 has 14 amino acids. CDR3 nucleotides: TGTGCCAGCAGTGACAGGGGGAGCTCCTACGAGCAGTACTTC. Encoded protein: CASSDRGSSYEQYF.